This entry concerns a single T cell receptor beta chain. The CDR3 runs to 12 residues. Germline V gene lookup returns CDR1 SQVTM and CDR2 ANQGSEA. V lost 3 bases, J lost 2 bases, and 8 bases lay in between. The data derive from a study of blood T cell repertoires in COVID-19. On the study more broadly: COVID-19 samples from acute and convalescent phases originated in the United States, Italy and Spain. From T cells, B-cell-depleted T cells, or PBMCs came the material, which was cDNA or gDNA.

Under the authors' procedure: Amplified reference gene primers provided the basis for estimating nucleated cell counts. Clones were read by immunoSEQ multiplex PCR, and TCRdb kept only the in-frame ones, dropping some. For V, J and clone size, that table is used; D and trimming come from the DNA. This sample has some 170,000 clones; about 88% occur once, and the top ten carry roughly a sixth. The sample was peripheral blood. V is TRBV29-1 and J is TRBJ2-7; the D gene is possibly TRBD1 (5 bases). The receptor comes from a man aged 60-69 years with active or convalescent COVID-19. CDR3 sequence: CSVEDTTYEQYF. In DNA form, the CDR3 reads TGCAGCGTTGAGGACACAACCTACGAGCAGTACTTC.